Below are 30 T cell receptor beta chains sequenced from a single sample in a study of OX40 agonist ivuxolimab in advanced cancers. Using immunoSEQ multiplex PCR, the repertoire was profiled, and TCRdb retains in-frame clones only, with some absent. Here the sample spans about 15,000 clones, around 74% being singletons. Sequences were derived from CD4+ or CD8+ T cells sorted from blood, sampled in a trial of the OX40 agonist ivuxolimab. All receptors derive from an adult with an advanced solid tumor such as melanoma, head and neck, liver or kidney cancer.

V is TRBV11-2 and J is TRBJ2-1, with 14 bases that match TRBD2. The germline V gene has CDR1 SGHAT and CDR2 FQNNGV. This CDR3 contains 15 residues. Germline trimming cut 9 bases from V and 8 bases from J; bases unmatched to any gene: 9. This CDR3 is CASTGLAGDFDEQFF. CDR3 sequence (DNA): TGTGCCAGTACGGGACTAGCGGGAGATTTTGATGAGCAGTTCTTC.

This sequence joins TRBV5-4 and TRBJ2-2; D is ambiguous. Germline loops: CDR1 SGHNT, CDR2 YYREEE (reference sequence). This CDR3 contains 18 residues. The V gene lost 0 bases and the J gene lost 3 bases, with 18 bases spanning the gap. CDR3 in amino acids: CASSLADVSPVDTGELFF. The CDR3, as DNA: TGTGCCAGCAGCTTGGCCGACGTCTCTCCCGTGGACACCGGGGAGCTGTTTTTT.

The DNA of the CDR3 is TGTGCCAGCAGTTACAGGTGGGGTGACGAGCAGTACTTC. The encoded protein is CASSYRWGDEQYF. The V and J genes are TRBV6-6 and TRBJ2-7, with D uncertain. V was trimmed by 2 bases and J by 5 bases, leaving 10 bases between them. The CDR3 is 13 residues long. Germline V gene sequence: CDR1 MNHNY, CDR2 SVGAGI (reference sequence).

V and J are TRBV19 and TRBJ1-5; no clear D. In germline, CDR1 is LNHDA, CDR2 SQIVND (reference sequence). The CDR3 runs 18 residues. V shed 2 bases and J shed 4 bases, with 21 bases lying between them. The CDR3, as DNA: TGTGCCAGTAGTATAAGTTTGTTTCGGGGTGATGTTAATCAGCCCCAGCATTTT. Its protein product is CASSISLFRGDVNQPQHF.

This clone was picked up a small number of times. This chain joins TRBV27 and TRBJ1-5; D gene uncertain. Looked up from germline, CDR1 is MNHEY and CDR2 is SMNVEV (reference sequence). CDR3 length: 13 residues. Between the trimmed V and J ends, which lost 8 bases and 3 bases, there was a span of 11 bases. CDR3 in amino acids: CASGSTPNQPQHF. The CDR3 DNA reads TGTGCCAGCGGTAGTACACCCAATCAGCCCCAGCATTTT.

This clone was seen a handful of times. Distinct nucleotide sequences in the sample also encode this CDR3. V and J are TRBV5-4 and TRBJ2-7, with no clear D. CDR1 and CDR2 from the germline V gene are SGHNT and YYREEE (reference sequence). V was cut by 0 bases and J by 4 bases, with 2 bases left in between. This CDR3 has 11 residues. The CDR3 loop reads CASSLGYEQYF. The CDR3 DNA is TGTGCCAGCAGCTTGGGTTACGAGCAGTACTTC.

This sequence joins TRBV9 and TRBJ1-3, with D maybe TRBD1 (5 bases). Trimming shortened V by 3 bases and J by 12 bases, and 28 bases separated the two germline ends. This CDR3 region has 17 residues. Germline V lookup: CDR1 SGDLS, CDR2 YYNGEE. The CDR3 protein is CASSGTGGTSGVPHIYF. The DNA for the CDR3 is TGTGCCAGCAGCGGGACGGGGGGGACGTCCGGGGTCCCCCACATATATTTT.

The genes are TRBV6-5 and TRBJ1-4; D gene ambiguous. The length of the CDR3 is 13 residues. Per the germline V gene, CDR1 is MNHEY and CDR2 is SVGAGI. V shed 2 bases and J shed 8 bases, with 9 bases lying between them. This chain's CDR3 is CASSYAPGEKLFF. In DNA, the CDR3 is TGTGCCAGCAGTTACGCCCCGGGAGAAAAACTGTTTTTT.

The chain couples TRBV4-2 to TRBJ2-7; D might be TRBD1 (5 bases). V lost 7 bases, J lost 0 bases, and 13 bases lay in between. This CDR3 has 14 amino acids. Germline V gives CDR1 LGHNA, CDR2 YNFKEQ. In nucleotides, the CDR3 is TGTGCCAGCACCCCGGAAGGGGACTCCTACGAGCAGTACTTC. Translating it yields CASTPEGDSYEQYF.

This rearrangement joins TRBV9 to TRBJ2-6, with D possibly being TRBD1 (6 bases). V lost 8 bases to trimming and J lost 4 bases, with 16 bases between them. The CDR3 runs 15 residues. Germline V gives CDR1 SGDLS, CDR2 YYNGEE. The CDR3 here is CASVSGAAGANVLTF. CDR3 nucleotides: TGTGCCAGTGTATCAGGGGCCGCCGGGGCCAACGTCCTGACTTTC.

This clone counts as medium-sized. The rearrangement links TRBV9 to TRBJ2-7, with D tentatively TRBD2 (5 bases). V was clipped by 3 bases and J by 3 bases, with 10 bases between them. The CDR3 sequence is 13 residues long. Germline assignment: CDR1 SGDLS and CDR2 YYNGEE. The CDR3 protein is CASSDGGFYEQYF. The DNA of the CDR3 is TGTGCCAGCAGCGACGGAGGTTTCTACGAGCAGTACTTC.

The chain couples TRBV6-5 to TRBJ1-2; the match to TRBD1 covers 8 bases. Germline V gene lookup returns CDR1 MNHEY and CDR2 SVGAGI. The CDR3 sequence is 15 residues long. V trimming: 4 bases; J trimming: 2 bases; junction bases outside the gene matches: 6. DNA for the CDR3: TGTGCCAGCAGTTCCCTGGGACAGGACAACTATGGCTACACCTTC. It is translated as CASSSLGQDNYGYTF.

On this clone itself: The same CDR3 arises from other DNA sequences in this sample as well. This chain joins TRBV7-9 and TRBJ2-5; unclear D gene. The germline V gene has CDR1 SEHNR and CDR2 FQNEAQ (reference sequence). CDR3 length: 15 residues. V lost 1 base and J 2 bases, leaving 11 bases between the germline ends. As DNA, the CDR3 is TGTGCCAGCAGCTTAGGAGCCAGGTGGCAAGAGACCCAGTACTTC. It translates to CASSLGARWQETQYF.

A note on this clone: The junction departs from the called germline gene at one end, perhaps through a read error. J is TRBJ1-2 and V is TRBV7-9; TRBD1 aligns across 9 bases. CDR1 and CDR2 (germline): SEHNR, FQNEAQ (reference sequence). The length of the CDR3 is 15 residues. CDR3 amino acids: CASGLAWDRDYGYTF. The CDR3 DNA follows: TGTGCCAGCGGCTTAGCGTGGGACAGGGACTATGGCTACACCTTC.

This clone ranks as medium-sized (0.01 to 0.1%). The chain employs TRBV7-9 and TRBJ1-2; 7 nucleotides match TRBD1. Unmatched junction bases numbered 8, after V lost 3 bases and J lost 4 bases. CDR1 and CDR2 from the germline V gene are SEHNR and FQNEAQ (reference sequence). The CDR3 is 15 residues long. The CDR3 region is CASSLGQGDIYGYTF. Here the CDR3 DNA reads TGTGCCAGCAGCTTGGGGCAGGGGGATATCTATGGCTACACCTTC.

The chain carries TRBV25-1 and TRBJ2-5; 8 bases agree with TRBD1. This CDR3 region has 12 residues. Germline V gives CDR1 MGHDK, CDR2 SYGVNS. Trimming took 11 bases from V and 5 from J; bases not matched to a gene: 7. The CDR3 region has the DNA TGTGCCGCGACAGGGGTGAGGGAGACCCAGTACTTC. Protein product: CAATGVRETQYF.

In this sample, this clone turned up a few times. V gene TRBV19 combines with J gene TRBJ2-7; 7 bases map to TRBD2. In germline, CDR1 is LNHDA, CDR2 SQIVND (reference sequence). This CDR3 has 12 residues. V dropped 11 bases and J dropped 0; count of bases not matched to a gene: 4. The CDR3 DNA reads as TGTGCCTCCAGCGGGATCTCCTACGAGCAGTACTTC. Residues: CASSGISYEQYF.

The J gene is TRBJ2-7, the V gene TRBV5-6; D may be TRBD2 (6 bases). V lost 0 bases, J lost 2 bases, and 9 bases lay in between. Germline lookup yields CDR1 SGHDT and CDR2 YYEEEE. The length of the CDR3 is 14 residues. CDR3 in DNA: TGTGCCAGCAGCTTGGGCGGGGCGACCTACGAGCAGTACTTC. It translates to CASSLGGATYEQYF.

This sequence joins TRBV5-6 and TRBJ1-4; TRBD1 matches at 9 bases. This CDR3 comprises 13 residues. From germline, CDR1 is SGHDT and CDR2 YYEEEE. V was clipped by 2 bases and J by 10 bases; unmatched bases: 3. CDR3 in amino acids: CASSFGTGRKLFF. The CDR3 DNA sequence: TGTGCCAGCAGCTTCGGGACAGGGCGAAAACTGTTTTTT.

V is TRBV29-1 and J is TRBJ2-3; unclear D gene. There are 11 residues in the CDR3. The V gene lost 6 bases and the J gene lost 5 bases, with 9 bases spanning the gap. Per germline, CDR1 SQVTM and CDR2 ANQGSEA. CDR3 protein: CSVEFIDTQYF. DNA for the CDR3: TGCAGCGTCGAATTTATAGATACGCAGTATTTT.

This clone occurred a few times. The genes are TRBV7-6 and TRBJ1-2, with TRBD1 as a possible D gene (5 bases). This CDR3 region has 16 residues. From germline, CDR1 is SGHVS and CDR2 FNYEAQ. Trimming removed 0 bases at V and 5 bases at J, with 16 bases between. CDR3 region: CASSLAPGTAGYGYTF. DNA for the CDR3: TGTGCCAGCAGCTTAGCGCCTGGGACGGCCGGGTATGGCTACACCTTC.

The chain's CDR3 is CASSKGQGGNYGYTF. For the CDR3, the DNA is TGTGCCAGCAGCAAAGGACAGGGTGGAAACTATGGCTACACCTTC. This sequence joins TRBV13 and TRBJ1-2; 8 nucleotides align to TRBD1. CDR3 length equals 15 residues. Germline V gives CDR1 PRHDT, CDR2 FYEKMQ (reference sequence). The V and J ends lost 5 bases and 2 bases, in that order; junction bases with no gene match: 7.

The chain uses TRBV7-9 and TRBJ2-3, with D tentatively TRBD2 (5 bases). The CDR3 loop spans 15 amino acids. CDR1 is SEHNR, CDR2 FQNEAQ, per germline (reference sequence). Deletions cut 5 bases from V and 0 bases from J, with 12 bases between. CDR3 sequence reads: CASSASFRSTDTQYF. CDR3 nucleotides: TGTGCCAGCAGCGCTAGCTTCCGTAGCACAGATACGCAGTATTTT.

The genes are TRBV9 and TRBJ2-7, with 7 bases that match TRBD1. The CDR3 has 15 residues. Germline CDR1 is SGDLS and CDR2 is YYNGEE. V was clipped by 4 bases and J by 5 bases; unmatched bases: 12. CDR3 amino acids: CASSPRDSRYHEQYF. The CDR3 DNA is TGTGCCAGCAGCCCTCGGGACAGTAGATACCACGAGCAGTACTTC.

The rearrangement joins TRBV19 to TRBJ2-7, with TRBD2 identical over 8 bases. The V and J ends lost 7 bases and 6 bases, in that order; junction bases with no gene match: 8. The CDR3 length is 13 residues. In germline, CDR1 is LNHDA, CDR2 SQIVND (reference sequence). The CDR3 loop is CASTFSGSSEQYF. The CDR3 region has the DNA TGTGCCAGTACCTTCAGCGGGAGCAGCGAGCAGTACTTC. Complete variable domain (other parts from reference TRBV19 and TRBJ2-7): DGGITQSPKYLFRKEGQNVTLSCEQNLNHDAMYWYRQDPGQGLRLIYYSQIVNDFQKGDIAEGYSVSREKKESFPLTVTSAQKNPTAFYLCASTFSGSSEQYFGPGTRLTVT.

This chain connects TRBV7-9 to TRBJ1-5; TRBD1 matches at 8 bases. The CDR3 sequence is 14 residues long. Germline V CDR1 and CDR2: SEHNR, FQNEAQ (reference sequence). With 5 bases clipped from V and 3 bases from J, the junction kept 3 bases outside the gene matches. CDR3 sequence: CASSKQGDNQPQHF. The CDR3 bases are TGTGCCAGCAGCAAACAGGGGGACAATCAGCCCCAGCATTTT.

The chain uses TRBV9 and TRBJ2-1, with D maybe TRBD1 (6 bases). Trimming cost V 0 bases and J 8 bases, with 12 bases left between them. Germline CDR1 SGDLS, CDR2 YYNGEE. The CDR3 consists of 14 residues. In DNA, the CDR3 is TGTGCCAGCAGCGTAGGGACAGTGCGGGATGAGCAGTTCTTC. It encodes CASSVGTVRDEQFF.

Here the CDR3 DNA reads TGTGCCAGCAGCCACGACGGCAGAAATCAGCCCCAGCATTTT. This sequence encodes CASSHDGRNQPQHF. The chain couples TRBV27 to TRBJ1-5; D gene ambiguous. The germline gives CDR1 MNHEY, CDR2 SMNVEV (reference sequence). V shed 6 bases and J shed 4 bases, with 13 bases lying between them. The CDR3 is 14 residues long.

The chain has TRBV9 and TRBJ2-3; D is ambiguous. The CDR3 has 11 amino acids. V shed 3 bases and J shed 3 bases, with 2 bases lying between them. The germline V gene has CDR1 SGDLS and CDR2 YYNGEE. This CDR3 is CASSATDTQYF. The CDR3 DNA sequence: TGTGCCAGCAGCGCTACAGATACGCAGTATTTT.

In its sample, this clone ranks as large. The chain combines TRBV28 with TRBJ2-7; a possible D gene is TRBD1 (7 bases). Germline CDR1 MDHEN, CDR2 SYDVKM. The CDR3 is 14 amino acids. Trimming took 7 bases from V and 5 from J, leaving 18 bases between them. Written as DNA, the CDR3 is TGTGCCAGCACCAGCGACAGGGAGGACAACGAGCAGTACTTC. Amino acid sequence: CASTSDREDNEQYF.